The clone carrying this T cell receptor beta chain was seen a few times. The sample belongs to a study of blood T cell repertoires in COVID-19. Overall study context: Both acute and convalescent COVID-19 samples were obtained from the United States, Italy and Spain.

The length of the CDR3 is 15 residues. The V gene's germline CDR1 is LNHDA and CDR2 SQIVND (reference sequence). The ends lost 3 bases at V and 3 bases at J; junction bases unmatched: 4. Only in-frame clones appear in the TCRdb table, and some are missing; sequencing was by immunoSEQ multiplex PCR. The sample records about 130,000 clones, about 86% being singletons. The chain uses TRBV19 and TRBJ1-5, with 8 bases lining up with TRBD1. The specimen was PBMCs or T cells enriched from blood (not recorded which). This TCR came from a man between 45 and 60 years old who had recovered from COVID-19. The CDR3 spells CASSIGQGANQPQHF. In DNA form, the CDR3 reads TGTGCCAGTAGTATCGGACAGGGCGCCAATCAGCCCCAGCATTTT.